The present entry profiles one T cell receptor beta chain with its context. This receptor's antigen is unknown. There are no base qualities to consult, and no much larger clone falls within one base. Patients with autoimmune disease history or receiving systemic immunosuppression were excluded from the trial. Peripheral blood for TCR sequencing was collected from all dose cohorts at baseline, on cycle 4 day 1, and on cycle 7 day 1. The samples were drawn from a first-in-human, open-label, multicenter phase I dose-escalation trial of ivuxolimab. Adults with locally advanced or metastatic head and neck squamous cell, hepatocellular, melanoma or renal cell carcinoma were enrolled in the trial. Before TCR sequencing, CD4+ T cells and CD8+ T cells from peripheral blood were sorted into separate populations. The sample comes from a study of OX40 agonist ivuxolimab in advanced cancers. At the level of the whole study: Ivuxolimab was a fully human IgG2 agonistic monoclonal antibody targeting the costimulatory receptor OX40 (CD134). Intravenous ivuxolimab was administered to patients every 2 weeks at six dose levels: 0.01, 0.1, 0.3, 1.5, 3 and 10 mg/kg. Of the approximately 50 dose-escalation patients, hepatocellular carcinoma was present in approximately 20, melanoma in around 15, renal cell carcinoma in 9 and head and neck cancer in 9. In the dose-escalation cohort, over 65% of patients were male, and the mean age was around 60 years, with a range of about 23 to 85. Prior anti-PD-1, anti-PD-L1 or anti-CTLA-4 therapy was permitted, and checkpoint inhibitors had been received by around 40% of dose-escalation patients. Three dose-escalation patients achieved partial responses, one with hepatocellular carcinoma and two with cutaneous melanoma. The point of sequencing TCRbeta in the periphery was to test whether ivuxolimab changed TCR sequence diversity and drove clonal T-cell expansion. The paper describes the monotherapy dose-escalation part (N ≈ 50 patients) of the phase I trial of ivuxolimab. The paper's findings and limits, for the study overall: The antigen specificity of the peripheral T cells that underwent clonal expansion was not determined. At doses of 0.1 to 3.0 mg/kg, clonal expansion of both CD4+ and CD8+ T cells in blood was seen between baseline and week 6. On average, CD8+ T cells showed more expanded clones than CD4+ T cells after ivuxolimab. In the 0.1-3.0 mg/kg groups, partial responders were among the patients with the lowest normalized peripheral clonal expansion, particularly in CD8+ T cells. Low levels of normalized T-cell clonal expansion were also seen in some nonresponding patients.

Genomic DNA was extracted from sorted cells for sequencing of the TCRbeta CDR3 region. The immunoSEQ Assay was used for sequencing of TCRbeta CDR3 regions. This immuneACCESS table, as held by TCRdb, lists in-frame sequences with V and J called but not all clones. Of the missing ones, under half trace to an unresolved V gene in checked studies; the others have no known cause. Recorded for this sample are tens of thousands of clones; about 90% of them occurred a single time. The ten most abundant clones make up under 0.35% of the sample. This clonotype originated in an adult with an advanced solid tumor such as melanoma, head and neck, liver or kidney cancer. The sample here was CD4+ or CD8+ T cells sorted from blood, taken in a trial of the OX40 agonist ivuxolimab.

The CDR3 protein: CAISSSGGQETQYF. The DNA sequence is TGTGCCATCAGTTCTAGCGGGGGCCAAGAGACCCAGTACTTC. This chain is built from TRBV10-3 and TRBJ2-5; 10 nucleotides in the junction match TRBD2. The cysteine opens and the phenylalanine closes a CDR3 of 14 amino acids. Solely the CDR3 DNA is kept, with 42 bases framed from the first base. The V end gives up 5 bases and the J end 1 base, leaving 1 base in the junction not matched to a gene. From a lookup of the germline V gene, CDR1 and CDR2 are ENHRY and SYGVKD.